Shown below are 3 T cell receptor beta chains from a single sample sequenced in a study of breast tumors, draining lymph nodes, adjacent tissues. A single record per CDR3 protein comes from TCRdb applying MiXCR to the multiplex PCR reads. The sample lists about 200,000 distinct CDR3 sequences, around 29% seen once, with about 4.3% in the top ten. Axillary draining lymph nodes of breast cancer patients supplied the node samples. The sample consisted of axillary lymph node tissue. All receptors derive from a female donor with breast cancer. Some clones in this sample may be carry-over from other donors' samples.

Worth noting for this clonotype: A much larger clone differs from this one at a single base, so this may be a read error. This sequence joins TRBV18 and TRBJ1-5; D is uncertain. The CDR3 spans 14 residues. Germline assignment: CDR1 KGHSH and CDR2 LQKENI. CDR3 residues: CASPPNGGLEPQHF. Here the CDR3 DNA reads TGTGCCAGCCCACCAAACGGAGGTCTTGAGCCCCAGCATTTT. Supplemented by reference TRBV18 and TRBJ1-5, the full variable domain reads NAGVMQNPRHLVRRRGQEARLRCSPMKGHSHVYWYRQLPEEGLKFMVYLQKENIIDESGMPKERFSAEFPKEGPSILRIQQVVRGDSAAYFCASPPNGGLEPQHFGDGTRLSIL.

V is TRBV5-8 and J is TRBJ2-5, with 9 bases that match TRBD1. This CDR3 spans 17 amino acids. V lost 2 bases, J lost 0 bases, and 8 bases stayed unmatched. The germline V gene encodes CDR1 SGHTS and CDR2 YDEGEE. CDR3 residues: CASSLQGASGYQETQYF. CDR3 in DNA: TGTGCCAGCAGCTTACAGGGGGCTAGCGGATACCAAGAGACCCAGTACTTC.

On this clonotype: This may be a read error, as it is one base from a much larger clone. V gene TRBV5-6 combines with J gene TRBJ2-1, with a weak D call TRBD2 (5 bases). This CDR3 contains 15 residues. Looked up from germline, CDR1 is SGHDT and CDR2 is YYEEEE. The ends were cut back, 3 bases at V and 0 bases at J, with 10 bases in the middle. The CDR3 nucleotides are TGTGCCAGCAGCTCAGCGGTAAGCTCCTACAATGAGCAGTTCTTC. Translation gives CASSSAVSSYNEQFF. The complete variable domain, with remaining parts taken from reference TRBV5-6 and TRBJ2-1, reads DAGVTQSPTHLIKTRGQQVTLRCSPKSGHDTVSWYQQALGQGPQFIFQYYEEEERQRGNFPDRFSGHQFPNYSSELNVNALLLGDSALYLCASSSAVSSYNEQFFGPGTRLTVL.